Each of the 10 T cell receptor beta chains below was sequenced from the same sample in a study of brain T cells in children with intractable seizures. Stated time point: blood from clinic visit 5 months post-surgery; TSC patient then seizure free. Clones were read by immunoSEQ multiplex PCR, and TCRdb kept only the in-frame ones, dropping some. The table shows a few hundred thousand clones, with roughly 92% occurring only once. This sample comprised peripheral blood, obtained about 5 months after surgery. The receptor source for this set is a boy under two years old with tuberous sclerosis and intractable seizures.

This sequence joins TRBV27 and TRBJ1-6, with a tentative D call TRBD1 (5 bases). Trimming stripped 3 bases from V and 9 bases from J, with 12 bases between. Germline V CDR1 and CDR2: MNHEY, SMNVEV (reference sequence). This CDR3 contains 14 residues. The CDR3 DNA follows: TGTGCCAGCAGTTTGACGCTTGGGGGTTCACCCCTCCACTTT. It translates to CASSLTLGGSPLHF.

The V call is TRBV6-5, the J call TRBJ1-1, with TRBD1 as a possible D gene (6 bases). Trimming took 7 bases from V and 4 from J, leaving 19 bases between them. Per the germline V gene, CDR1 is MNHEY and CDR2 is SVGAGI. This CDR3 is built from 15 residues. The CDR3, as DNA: TGTGCCAGCAACCAGTGGGGCGGGGGCGGCACTGAAGCTTTCTTT. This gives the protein CASNQWGGGGTEAFF.

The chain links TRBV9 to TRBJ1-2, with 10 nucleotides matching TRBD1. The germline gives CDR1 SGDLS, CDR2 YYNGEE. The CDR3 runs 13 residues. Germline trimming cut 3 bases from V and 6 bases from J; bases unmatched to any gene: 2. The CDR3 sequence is CASSDDRGHGYTF. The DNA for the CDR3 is TGTGCCAGCAGCGATGACAGGGGGCATGGCTACACCTTC.

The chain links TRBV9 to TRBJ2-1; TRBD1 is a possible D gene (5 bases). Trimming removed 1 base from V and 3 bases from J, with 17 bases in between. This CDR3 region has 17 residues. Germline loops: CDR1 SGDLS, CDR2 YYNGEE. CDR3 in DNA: TGTGCCAGCAGCGTAAACGTTTGGGGCGTATTCTACAATGAGCAGTTCTTC. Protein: CASSVNVWGVFYNEQFF.

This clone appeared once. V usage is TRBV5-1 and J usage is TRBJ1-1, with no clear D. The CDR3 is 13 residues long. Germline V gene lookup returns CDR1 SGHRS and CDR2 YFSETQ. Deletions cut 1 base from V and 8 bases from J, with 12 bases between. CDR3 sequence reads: CASSLRRELEAFF. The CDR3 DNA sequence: TGCGCCAGCAGCTTGAGGAGGGAACTCGAAGCTTTCTTT.

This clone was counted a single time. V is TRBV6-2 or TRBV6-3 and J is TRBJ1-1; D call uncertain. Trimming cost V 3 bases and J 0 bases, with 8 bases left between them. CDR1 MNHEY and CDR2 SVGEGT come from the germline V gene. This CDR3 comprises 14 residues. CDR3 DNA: TGTGCCAGCAGTTATATACAGCTGAACACTGAAGCTTTCTTT. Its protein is CASSYIQLNTEAFF.

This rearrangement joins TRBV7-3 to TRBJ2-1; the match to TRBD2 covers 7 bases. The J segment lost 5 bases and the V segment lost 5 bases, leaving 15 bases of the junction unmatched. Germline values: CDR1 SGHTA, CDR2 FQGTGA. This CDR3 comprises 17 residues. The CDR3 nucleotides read TGTGCCAGCAGCCCACCTCGGGATAGCGGGTATAACAATGAGCAGTTCTTC. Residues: CASSPPRDSGYNNEQFF. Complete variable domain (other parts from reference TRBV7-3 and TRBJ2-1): GAGVSQTPSNKVTEKGKYVELRCDPISGHTALYWYRQSLGQGPEFLIYFQGTGAADDSGLPNDRFFAVRPEGSVSTLKIQRTERGDSAVYLCASSPPRDSGYNNEQFFGPGTRLTVL.

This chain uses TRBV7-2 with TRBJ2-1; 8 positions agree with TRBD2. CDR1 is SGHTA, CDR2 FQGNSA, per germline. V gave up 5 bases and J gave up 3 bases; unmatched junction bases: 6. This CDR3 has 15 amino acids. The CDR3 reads CASSPGGIIYNEQFF. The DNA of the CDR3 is TGTGCCAGCAGCCCGGGAGGGATCATCTACAATGAGCAGTTCTTC.

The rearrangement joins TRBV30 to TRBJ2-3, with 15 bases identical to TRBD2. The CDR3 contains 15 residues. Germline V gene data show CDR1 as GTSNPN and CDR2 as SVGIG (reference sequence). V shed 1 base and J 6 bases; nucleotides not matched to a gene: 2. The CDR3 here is CAWSAGTSGGDTQYF. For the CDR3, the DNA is TGTGCCTGGAGTGCCGGGACTAGCGGGGGGGATACGCAGTATTTT.

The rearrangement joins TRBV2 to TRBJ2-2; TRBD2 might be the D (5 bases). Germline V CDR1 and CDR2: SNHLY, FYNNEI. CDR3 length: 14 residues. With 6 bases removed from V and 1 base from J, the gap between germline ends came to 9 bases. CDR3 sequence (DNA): TGTGCCAGCAGACCTAGCTTGAACACCGGGGAGCTGTTTTTT. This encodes CASRPSLNTGELFF.